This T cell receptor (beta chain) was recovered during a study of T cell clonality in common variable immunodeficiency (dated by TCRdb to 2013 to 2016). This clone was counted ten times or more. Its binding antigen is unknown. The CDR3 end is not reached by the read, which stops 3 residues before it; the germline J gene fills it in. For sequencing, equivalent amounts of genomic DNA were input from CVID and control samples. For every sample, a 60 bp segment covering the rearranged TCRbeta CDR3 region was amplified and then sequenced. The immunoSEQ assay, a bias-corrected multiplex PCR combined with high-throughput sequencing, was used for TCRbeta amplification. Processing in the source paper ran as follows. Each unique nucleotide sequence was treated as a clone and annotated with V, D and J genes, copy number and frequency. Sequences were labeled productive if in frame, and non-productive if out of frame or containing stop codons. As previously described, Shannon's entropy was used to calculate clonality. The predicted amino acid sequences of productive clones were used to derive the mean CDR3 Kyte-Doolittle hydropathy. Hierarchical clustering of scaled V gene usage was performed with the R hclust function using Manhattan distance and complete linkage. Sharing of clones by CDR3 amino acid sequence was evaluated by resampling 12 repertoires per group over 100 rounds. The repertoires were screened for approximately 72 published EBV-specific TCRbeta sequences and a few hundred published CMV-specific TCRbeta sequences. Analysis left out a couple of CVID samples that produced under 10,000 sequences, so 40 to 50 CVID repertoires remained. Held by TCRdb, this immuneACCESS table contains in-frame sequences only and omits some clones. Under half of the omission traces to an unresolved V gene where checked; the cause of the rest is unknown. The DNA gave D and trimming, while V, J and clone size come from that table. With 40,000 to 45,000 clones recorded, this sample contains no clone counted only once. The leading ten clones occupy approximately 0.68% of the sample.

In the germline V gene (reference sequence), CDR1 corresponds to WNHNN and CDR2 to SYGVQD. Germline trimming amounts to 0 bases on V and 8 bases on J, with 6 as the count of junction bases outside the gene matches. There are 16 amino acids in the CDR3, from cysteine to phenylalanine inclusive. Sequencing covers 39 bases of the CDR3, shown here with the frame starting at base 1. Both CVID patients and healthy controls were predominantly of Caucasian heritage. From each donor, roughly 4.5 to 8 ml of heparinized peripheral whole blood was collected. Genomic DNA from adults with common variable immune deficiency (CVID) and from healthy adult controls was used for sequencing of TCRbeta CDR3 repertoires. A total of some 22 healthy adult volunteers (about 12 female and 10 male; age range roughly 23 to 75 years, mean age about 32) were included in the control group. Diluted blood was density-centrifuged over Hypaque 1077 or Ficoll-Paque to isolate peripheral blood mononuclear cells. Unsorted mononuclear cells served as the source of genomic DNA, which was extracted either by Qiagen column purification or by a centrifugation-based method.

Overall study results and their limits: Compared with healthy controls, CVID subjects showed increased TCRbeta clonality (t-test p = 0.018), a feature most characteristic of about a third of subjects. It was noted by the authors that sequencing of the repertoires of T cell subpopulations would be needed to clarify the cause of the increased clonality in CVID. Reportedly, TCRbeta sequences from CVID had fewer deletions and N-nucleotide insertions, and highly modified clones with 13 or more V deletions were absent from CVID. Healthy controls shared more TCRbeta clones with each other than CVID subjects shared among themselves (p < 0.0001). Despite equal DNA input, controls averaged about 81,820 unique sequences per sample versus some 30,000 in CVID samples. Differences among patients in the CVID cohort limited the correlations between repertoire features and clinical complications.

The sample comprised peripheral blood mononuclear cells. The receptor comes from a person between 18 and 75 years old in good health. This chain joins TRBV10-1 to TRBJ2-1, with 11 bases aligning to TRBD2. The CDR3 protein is CASSESSSGRADEQFF. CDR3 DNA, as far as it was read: TGCGCCAGCAGTGAGTCTAGTAGCGGGAGGGCCGATGAG.